This T cell receptor (beta chain) was retrieved from a study of shared clonotypes between healthy human individuals. Study context: Serving as donors were a couple of women and a few men, whose ages spanned 18 to 49. Study-level results: Clonotypes shared by all four donors outscored non-shared clonotypes in generation probability. On the whole, naive subsets had larger estimated richness than memory subsets had.

CD4+ cells were split into CD45RA+ naive and CD45RA-negative memory subsets. This clone was seen only once. The target antigen is unknown. Here immunoSEQ multiplex PCR was the method, and the copy in TCRdb shows in-frame clones only, minus some. The repertoire holds under 1,100,000 clones, with around 75% as singletons. The CDR3 consists of 16 residues. The junction had 7 bases not matched to a gene; V was cut back by 3 bases and J by 3 bases. CDR1 SGDLS and CDR2 YYNGEE come from the germline V gene. The chain joins TRBV9 to TRBJ1-3; 9 bases map to TRBD1. This TCR derives from a man aged 18 to 29 in good health. The material sequenced was memory CD4+ T cells sorted from blood. Sample subset: CD45RA-negative fraction. The CDR3 region is CASSDPQGAGGNTIYF. DNA of the CDR3: TGTGCCAGCAGCGACCCACAGGGGGCAGGTGGAAACACCATATATTTT.